One sample yielded the 25 T cell receptor beta chains listed below, sequenced in a study of cytomegalovirus exposure and HLA in healthy donors. PCR was performed using 60 Vbeta and 13 Jbeta primers. Clones were read by immunoSEQ multiplex PCR, and TCRdb kept only the in-frame ones, dropping some. The repertoire includes about 69,000 clones, roughly 74% of them detected once, and approximately 10% sits in the top ten. Input material: PBMCs. The receptors were sampled from a woman aged 55-70 years in good health and CMV-seropositive.

The V and J genes are TRBV4-1 and TRBJ2-7, with 7 bases that match TRBD1. The CDR3 runs 15 residues. Germline CDR1 is MGHRA and CDR2 is YSYEKL. Losses at the gene ends were 5 bases for V and 5 bases for J; bases not matched to a gene: 12. The CDR3 sequence: CASSDRTQGVHEQYF. CDR3 bases: TGCGCCAGCAGCGATCGGACTCAGGGGGTCCACGAGCAGTACTTC.

The V and J genes are TRBV10-3 and TRBJ1-5; D might be TRBD1 (5 bases). Germline-derived CDR1 and CDR2 are ENHRY and SYGVKD. V lost 2 bases and J lost 6, with 14 bases in between. The CDR3 contains 15 residues. The chain's CDR3 is CAISELQGLTQPQHF. The CDR3 DNA is TGTGCCATCAGTGAGCTCCAGGGTTTGACTCAGCCCCAGCATTTT.

This clone was seen a handful of times. The gene calls are TRBV4-1 and TRBJ2-1; D not certain. The germline V gene has CDR1 MGHRA and CDR2 YSYEKL. V shed 9 bases and J shed 6 bases, with 15 bases lying between them. There are 13 residues in the CDR3. CDR3 region: CASLAGSSNEQFF. CDR3 DNA: TGCGCCAGTTTGGCCGGGTCCAGCAATGAGCAGTTCTTC.

V is TRBV6-6 and J is TRBJ1-3; D gene uncertain. Germline loops: CDR1 MNHNY, CDR2 SVGAGI (reference sequence). V dropped 8 bases and J dropped 0 bases, with 8 bases sitting between them. The CDR3 consists of 13 residues. CDR3 DNA sequence: TGTGCCAGCGGGCAGACCTCTGGAAACACCATATATTTT. This translates into CASGQTSGNTIYF.

CDR3 sequence (DNA): TGTGCCACGGGCTGGGGAGCCAACGAGCAGTACTTC. Translation: CATGWGANEQYF. The chain carries TRBV5-8 and TRBJ2-7, with a possible D match to TRBD2 (5 bases). V was shortened by 9 bases and J by 5 bases, with 15 bases between the two germline ends. The germline CDR1 and CDR2 sequences are SGHTS and YDEGEE. This CDR3 spans 12 amino acids.

The chain employs TRBV5-1 and TRBJ1-1; TRBD1 might be the D (5 bases). V was trimmed by 5 bases and J by 2 bases, leaving 19 bases between them. There are 16 residues in the CDR3. Germline loops: CDR1 SGHRS, CDR2 YFSETQ. The chain's CDR3 is CASRAGHNGFNTEAFF. CDR3 nucleotide sequence: TGCGCCAGCAGAGCTGGACACAACGGATTCAACACTGAAGCTTTCTTT.

V usage is TRBV11-2 and J usage is TRBJ1-5; TRBD1 aligns across 9 bases. The CDR3 contains 15 residues. Trimming removed 6 bases from V and 7 bases from J; junction bases left unmatched: 10. Germline V CDR1 and CDR2: SGHAT, FQNNGV. For the CDR3, the DNA is TGTGCCAGCAGTCCCGGGACAGGGTCGTGGCAGCCCCAGCATTTT. Its translation: CASSPGTGSWQPQHF.

The V call is TRBV2, the J call TRBJ1-1; possibly TRBD1 for D (6 bases). Trimming removed 4 bases at V and 0 bases at J, with 9 bases between. CDR1 is SNHLY, CDR2 FYNNEI, per germline. The CDR3 covers 14 residues. The CDR3 protein is CASSVGQMNTEAFF. The CDR3 coding sequence is TGTGCCAGCAGTGTGGGACAAATGAACACTGAAGCTTTCTTT. Looking up the rest from reference TRBV2 and TRBJ1-1 gives the full variable domain: EPEVTQTPSHQVTQMGQEVILRCVPISNHLYFYWYRQILGQKVEFLVSFYNNEISEKSEIFDDQFSVERPDGSNFTLKIRSTKLEDSAMYFCASSVGQMNTEAFFGQGTRLTVV.

The chain combines TRBV14 with TRBJ1-2; 10 bases line up with TRBD1. The V segment lost 4 bases and the J segment 8 bases; nucleotides outside the gene matches: 10. This CDR3 spans 15 amino acids. Germline-derived CDR1 and CDR2 are SGHDN and FVKESK. The CDR3 loop is CASSPPGQGYYGYTF. The CDR3 nucleotides are TGTGCCAGCAGCCCTCCGGGACAGGGGTATTACGGCTACACCTTC.

The chain couples TRBV15 to TRBJ2-5, with TRBD1 identical over 7 bases. CDR3 length: 15 amino acids. The trim removed 4 bases at V and 4 bases at J, leaving 9 bases unmatched. CDR1 and CDR2 from the germline V gene are LNHNV and YYDKDF (reference sequence). This CDR3 reads CATSTPRGKGETQYF. DNA of the CDR3: TGTGCCACCAGCACCCCCAGGGGGAAAGGAGAGACCCAGTACTTC.

The chain combines TRBV19 with TRBJ1-1; D is unclear. This CDR3 is 14 amino acids long. CDR1 and CDR2 (germline): LNHDA, SQIVND (reference sequence). The V and J ends lost 3 bases and 7 bases respectively, with 15 bases between them. The CDR3, as DNA: TGTGCCAGTAGTATCCCAATAGCGGGATATGAAGCTTTCTTT. Its translation: CASSIPIAGYEAFF.

The chain links TRBV19 to TRBJ2-7, with D perhaps matching TRBD1 (6 bases). CDR3 length: 13 residues. V was pared by 10 bases and J by 3 bases, with 16 bases between. Germline V lookup: CDR1 LNHDA, CDR2 SQIVND (reference sequence). CDR3 sequence reads: CATSDGTSYEQYF. The CDR3 DNA follows: TGTGCCACCTCGGACGGGACAAGCTACGAGCAGTACTTC.

The chain links TRBV11-2 to TRBJ2-2; TRBD2 matches 7 bases. The J segment lost 6 bases and the V segment lost 5 bases, leaving 9 bases of the junction unmatched. This CDR3 contains 15 residues. In germline, CDR1 is SGHAT, CDR2 FQNNGV. The CDR3 reads CASSTRLAGAGELFF. The CDR3 DNA is TGTGCCAGCAGCACCCGACTAGCAGGCGCCGGGGAGCTGTTTTTT.

This clone has a handful of counts. The rearrangement joins TRBV11-2 to TRBJ1-1; D not resolved. Germline V gene data show CDR1 as SGHAT and CDR2 as FQNNGV. The CDR3 has 14 amino acids. Trimming left V 5 bases short and J 5 bases short, with 15 bases between. The CDR3 nucleotides are TGTGCCAGCAGCCTCCCAGCCCGAGGGACTGAAGCTTTCTTT. Translated, it gives CASSLPARGTEAFF.

V usage is TRBV30 and J usage is TRBJ1-4; 7 bases are shared with TRBD1. CDR3 length: 18 residues. Germline loops: CDR1 GTSNPN, CDR2 SVGIG (reference sequence). Trimming at V came to 0 bases and at J to 2 bases, leaving 12 bases not matched to a gene. The CDR3 DNA follows: TGTGCCTGGAGTGTAAGGGGTCAGGGGACAGTGACTAATGAAAAACTGTTTTTT. Translated, it gives CAWSVRGQGTVTNEKLFF. Full variable domain (outside the CDR3, taken from reference TRBV30 and TRBJ1-4): SQTIHQWPATLVQPVGSPLSLECTVEGTSNPNLYWYRQAAGRGLQLLFYSVGIGQISSEVPQNLSASRPQDRQFILSSKKLLLSDSGFYLCAWSVRGQGTVTNEKLFFGSGTQLSVL.

The rearrangement uses TRBV9 and TRBJ1-4; perhaps TRBD1 as D (5 bases). CDR3 length: 12 residues. Trimming removed 4 bases from V and 7 bases from J, with 8 bases in between. CDR1 and CDR2 from the germline V gene are SGDLS and YYNGEE. Written as DNA, the CDR3 is TGTGCCAGCAGCTTTACAGGTGAAAAACTGTTTTTT. This encodes CASSFTGEKLFF.

The chain employs TRBV2 and TRBJ2-3; perhaps TRBD2 as D (6 bases). There are 15 residues in the CDR3. CDR1 and CDR2 from the germline V gene are SNHLY and FYNNEI. Trimming shortened V by 6 bases and J by 0 bases, and 13 bases separated the two germline ends. The CDR3 DNA reads TGTGCCAGCAGCGCGACCGGGACTAGCACAGATACGCAGTATTTT. Translation gives CASSATGTSTDTQYF.

The rearrangement joins TRBV7-9 to TRBJ1-1; the match to TRBD1 covers 8 bases. Per the germline V gene, CDR1 is SEHNR and CDR2 is FQNEAQ (reference sequence). CDR3 length: 16 residues. After removal of 4 bases from V and 4 bases from J, the junction contained 11 bases not matched to a gene. The chain's CDR3 is CASSYRTGPYITEAFF. The CDR3 region has the DNA TGTGCCAGCAGCTACAGGACAGGGCCATATATCACTGAAGCTTTCTTT.

V is TRBV7-9 and J is TRBJ1-5; D uncertain. The CDR3 is 15 residues long. Trimming cost V 5 bases and J 4 bases, with 15 bases left between them. The germline V gene has CDR1 SEHNR and CDR2 FQNEAQ (reference sequence). The CDR3 loop is CASSPHLTGNQPQHF. The CDR3 coding sequence is TGTGCCAGCAGCCCCCACCTTACGGGGAATCAGCCCCAGCATTTT.

The chain recombines TRBV5-1 with TRBJ2-3, with D uncertain. The length of the CDR3 is 11 residues. CDR1 is SGHRS and CDR2 is YFSETQ in the germline V gene. V lost 3 bases and J lost 5, with 4 bases in between. CDR3 nucleotide sequence: TGCGCCAGCAGCTCGGTAGATACGCAGTATTTT. Encoded protein: CASSSVDTQYF.

The rearrangement uses TRBV7-9 and TRBJ1-1; D not certain. Germline CDR1 SEHNR, CDR2 FQNEAQ (reference sequence). Trimming removed 5 bases at V and 2 bases at J, with 12 bases between. The CDR3 spans 14 residues. CDR3 sequence: CASSPGMVNTEAFF. Written as DNA, the CDR3 is TGTGCCAGCAGCCCGGGGATGGTTAACACTGAAGCTTTCTTT.

This rearrangement joins TRBV5-1 to TRBJ2-1; 10 bases match TRBD1. The germline CDR1 and CDR2 sequences are SGHRS and YFSETQ. This CDR3 has 16 amino acids. After removal of 0 bases from V and 8 bases from J, the junction contained 8 bases not matched to a gene. CDR3 in amino acids: CASSLVGGTGVDEQFF. CDR3 nucleotides: TGCGCCAGCAGCTTGGTAGGGGGGACAGGGGTAGATGAGCAGTTCTTC. Full variable domain (remainder filled in from reference TRBV5-1 and TRBJ2-1): KAGVTQTPRYLIKTRGQQVTLSCSPISGHRSVSWYQQTPGQGLQFLFEYFSETQRNKGNFPGRFSGRQFSNSRSEMNVSTLELGDSALYLCASSLVGGTGVDEQFFGPGTRLTVL.

This clone appeared a few times. This chain links TRBV6-1 with TRBJ1-4; 8 nucleotides agree with TRBD1. The CDR3 contains 15 residues. CDR1 is MNHNS and CDR2 is SASEGT in the germline V gene. V trimming: 1 base; J trimming: 8 bases; junction bases outside the gene matches: 6. CDR3 nucleotides: TGTGCCAGCAGTGAAGTCCAGGGGGCTTTAGAAAAACTGTTTTTT. It specifies CASSEVQGALEKLFF.

V gene TRBV25-1 combines with J gene TRBJ1-5; 9 bases align to TRBD1. J gave up 4 bases and V 1 base, and 2 bases lay outside the gene matches. In germline, CDR1 is MGHDK, CDR2 SYGVNS. This CDR3 spans 15 amino acids. The CDR3 here is CASSESDRGNQPQHF. The CDR3 coding sequence is TGTGCCAGCAGTGAATCGGACAGGGGAAATCAGCCCCAGCATTTT.

This clone was seen a handful of times. The CDR3 DNA sequence: TGCAGCGTTGAAGAGGACGGGGCCCTCCACTTT. This translates into CSVEEDGALHF. The gene calls are TRBV29-1 and TRBJ1-6, with no clear D. V was shortened by 0 bases and J by 14 bases, with 8 bases between the two germline ends. Germline V gene lookup returns CDR1 SQVTM and CDR2 ANQGSEA. This CDR3 comprises 11 residues.